A selection of T cell receptor beta chains follows, all from one sample in a study of blood T cell repertoires in COVID-19. Only in-frame clones appear in the TCRdb table, and some are missing; sequencing was by immunoSEQ multiplex PCR. This table holds a few hundred thousand clones, roughly four fifths found once. The sample was peripheral blood. These receptors all stem from a woman aged 55-70 years with acute or convalescent COVID-19. The CDR3 runs from the conserved cysteine through the conserved F or W. The D gene is left open where the match is weak. Expanded clones get a size class; other rows say once, few or many, or leave the size out.

cdr3_length,v_call,clone_size,j_call,d_call,cdr3_aa,cdr3_nt
12,TRBV29-1,-,TRBJ2-7,TRBD1,CSARDSPYEQYF,TGCAGCGCCCGGGACAGCCCCTACGAGCAGTACTTC
11,TRBV20-1,few,TRBJ1-2,-,CSAGGSRSYTF,TGCAGTGCTGGGGGCTCCCGGAGCTACACCTTC
14,TRBV5-1,-,TRBJ2-1,TRBD2,CASSVLAGEGEQFF,TGCGCCAGCAGCGTCCTAGCGGGGGAGGGTGAGCAGTTCTTC
14,TRBV5-6,-,TRBJ1-2,-,CASSFLGANYGYTF,TGTGCCAGCAGCTTTTTGGGAGCTAACTATGGCTACACCTTC
14,TRBV5-1,-,TRBJ2-1,TRBD2,CASSWGGLGSEQFF,TGCGCCAGCAGCTGGGGGGGACTTGGTAGTGAGCAGTTCTTC
15,TRBV5-1,-,TRBJ1-2,TRBD1,CASSLSGQTSYGYTF,TGCGCCAGCAGCTTGTCGGGACAGACCTCCTATGGCTACACCTTC
13,TRBV5-4,-,TRBJ1-2,-,CASSLGQWYGYTF,TGTGCCAGCAGCTTGGGCCAGTGGTATGGCTACACCTTC
14,TRBV3-1/TRBV3-2,-,TRBJ2-1,TRBD2,CASSPSLAANEQFF,TGTGCCAGCAGCCCCTCCCTAGCGGCCAATGAGCAGTTCTTC
18,TRBV19,-,TRBJ2-5,TRBD1,CASTTTPGPGTVGETQYF,TGTGCCAGTACTACAACGCCAGGACCCGGGACAGTCGGAGAGACCCAGTACTTC
15,TRBV6-5,-,TRBJ2-1,TRBD1,CASRWDRGNYNEQFF,TGTGCCAGCAGGTGGGACAGAGGGAACTACAATGAGCAGTTCTTC
15,TRBV6-6,few,TRBJ1-3,TRBD1,CASSYNDRGGNTIYF,TGTGCCAGCAGTTATAATGACAGGGGTGGAAACACCATATATTTT
13,TRBV27,-,TRBJ2-2,TRBD1,CASSKTGAGELFF,TGTGCCAGCAGTAAAACAGGGGCCGGGGAGCTGTTTTTT
17,TRBV7-8,-,TRBJ1-4,TRBD1,CASSLGGQPITNEKLFF,TGTGCCAGCAGCTTAGGGGGACAGCCGATTACTAATGAAAAACTGTTTTTT
16,TRBV9,-,TRBJ2-3,-,CASSVLGQPSTDTQYF,TGTGCCAGCAGCGTGCTGGGGCAGCCTAGCACAGATACGCAGTATTTT
18,TRBV19,-,TRBJ1-5,-,CASSIRFRQVISNQPQHF,TGTGCCAGTAGTATCCGGTTCCGTCAGGTGATTAGCAATCAGCCCCAGCATTTT
13,TRBV6-5,-,TRBJ1-6,-,CASQLEYNSPLHF,TGTGCCAGTCAGCTAGAATATAATTCACCCCTCCACTTT
14,TRBV28,-,TRBJ2-5,TRBD1,CASSPRDRQETQYF,TGTGCCAGCAGTCCAAGGGACAGACAAGAGACCCAGTACTTC
15,TRBV5-1,-,TRBJ2-3,-,CASSLGLLGTDTQYF,TGCGCCAGCAGCTTAGGACTACTAGGCACAGATACGCAGTATTTT
14,TRBV28,-,TRBJ1-2,-,CASSAQGGAYGYTF,TGTGCCAGCAGTGCCCAGGGAGGGGCGTATGGCTACACCTTC
16,TRBV9,-,TRBJ1-3,TRBD1,CASSATGGDSGNTIYF,TGTGCCAGCAGCGCTACAGGGGGTGATTCCGGAAACACCATATATTTT
14,TRBV5-6,-,TRBJ1-4,-,CASSLGRTNEKLFF,TGTGCCAGCAGCTTGGGGAGGACTAATGAAAAACTGTTTTTT
16,TRBV27,-,TRBJ2-3,-,CASSSIRAIYTDTQYF,TGTGCCAGCAGTTCCATCAGGGCCATATACACAGATACGCAGTATTTT